This T cell receptor (beta chain) emerged from a study of siplizumab effects on memory and regulatory T cells. In regard to this clone: The antigen remains undetermined.

The table came from immunoSEQ multiplex PCR; TCRdb's copy has only in-frame clones and leaves some out. The sample has around 100,000 clones; about 94% are singletons. The CDR3 length is 15 residues. The J segment lost 0 bases and the V segment lost 5 bases, leaving 4 bases of the junction unmatched. Per the germline V gene, CDR1 is KGHSH and CDR2 is LQKENI. Points from the study as a whole: Greater diversity than memory cells seemed evident in naive T cells, which also appeared to be major alloresponse contributors. In controls, 26.9% of mappable alloreactive CD4+ clones were Treg-derived on average, versus roughly 63% with siplizumab. An assignable naive or memory phenotype was lacking in roughly 75-97% of proliferating CD4+ or CD8+ clones.

This TCR was recovered from a human donor in good health. V and J are TRBV18 and TRBJ1-3; 7 bases agree with TRBD1. The source material was non-Treg CD4+ T cells sorted from blood. The chain's CDR3 is CASSTGTDSGNTIYF. The DNA of the CDR3 is TGTGCCAGCTCAACAGGGACAGACTCTGGAAACACCATATATTTT.